This TCR beta chain came from a study of shared clonotypes between healthy human individuals (dated by TCRdb to about 2020). For context, the study as a whole: The cohort included three men and two women between 18 and 49 years of age. Per donor, three plates each were used for CD4 naive and CD4 memory, two for CD8 naive, and one for CD8 memory. To estimate repertoire size and how much clonotype sharing occurs between individuals, the study deeply sequenced the blood TCR repertoires of a handful of healthy adults. Different laboratories and diverse techniques were used to prepare libraries and sequence TCR repertoires, to increase sequencing depth and limit assay-specific biases. Each donor's leukapheresis produced roughly between roughly 0.85 and 9 billion PBMCs.

As to this clone: Its antigen remains unidentified. The record has no base qualities; no much larger clone is one base away.

What the authors observed across the whole study: Naive subsets generally had larger estimated clonotype richness than memory subsets. Rarefaction of sorted-subset datasets indicated incomplete sequencing despite the large sequencing depth. About 4.5% of naive CD4, more than 3% of naive CD8, approximately 2% of memory CD4, and approximately 0.4% of memory CD8 clonotypes were shared across several donors. Sampling was restricted to blood, and TCR repertoires in tissues likely differ from the TCR repertoires found in blood. The small number of donors limited the genetic and exposure-history diversity represented. Based on pairwise subsampling, the degree of clonotype sharing among donors was expected to be affected by sequencing depth. Higher generation probabilities were observed for clonotypes shared by all four sorted-subset donors than for non-shared clonotypes.

The donors were healthy, HIV-negative adults with no recently reported acute infections or vaccinations. Every donor was a Caucasian adult residing in Nashville, Tennessee, USA. CD4+ T cells were enriched through magnetic negative selection, after which naive cells were positively selected on CD45RA and the remaining negative fraction served as the memory subset. After blood collection by leukapheresis, PBMCs were isolated using Ficoll-Histopaque density gradient centrifugation and then cryopreserved in the vapor phase of liquid nitrogen. Purity and quantity of every magnetically sorted T cell population were checked by analytical flow cytometry. From each sorted fraction, genomic DNA was isolated and quantified by UV absorbance on a Nanodrop 2000c. Using the deep immunoSEQ assay, multiplex PCR amplified TCR CDR3 regions from genomic DNA. Genomic DNA extracted from each cell subset was distributed evenly over all wells of several immunoSEQ 96-well plates, and each plate served as one replicate. For sorted subsets, around 0.2 ug genomic DNA, equal to about 30,000 T cell genomes, was loaded into each replicate PCR. Purified libraries were measured with a Qubit 3.0 fluorometer, size-checked on a Bioanalyzer 2100, and measured again with the KAPA Library Quantification kit. Every immunoSEQ 96-well plate was sequenced on a separate single-read 150-cycle Illumina NextSeq 550 flow cell. In the authors' own workflow: Because the immunoSEQ output included only junctional sequences and no quality scores, the filtering could not be the same as the filtering used for full-length reads. To assign V/J genes and CDR3, sequences were annotated against IMGT germline references using PyIR, a Python wrapper for IgBLAST v1.9. Reads with weak V/J assignments (E-value above 1e-6), missing CDR3, stop codons, out-of-frame junctions, or ambiguous translated residues were removed. A V3J clonotype was defined by an identical inferred V gene, J gene, and CDR3 amino acid sequence. Percentage overlap between repertoires was calculated by dividing the number of shared unique clonotypes by the size of the smaller repertoire. Three approaches were used to assess repertoire richness: RTK rarefaction, the Chao1 estimator, and Recon v2.1 estimates of unobserved clonotypes. Generation probabilities for all TCRbeta clonotypes obtained by the gDNA method from a handful of donors were computed using OLGA. As stored in TCRdb, this immuneACCESS dataset retains in-frame rearrangements with V and J assigned. A fraction of the clones does not appear; measured against another copy, unresolved V genes explain less than half of the discrepancy, and the remainder lacks a known reason. D and trimming were read from the DNA, whereas the V and J calls and clone size are those reported in that table. In all, the sample holds some 1.5 million clones, and 98% of those were seen once. The ten largest clones capture around 0.45% of the sample.

CDR3 length: 15 amino acids, cysteine to phenylalanine. Of the read, only the CDR3 DNA is kept; its 45 bases are in frame from base 1. The germline V gene sets CDR1 to MNHNS and CDR2 to SASEGT. V and J are truncated by 0 bases and 0 bases respectively, leaving an intervening sequence of 7 bases. The chain employs TRBV6-1 and TRBJ2-3, with the D gene too uncertain to name. The clonotype comes from a man aged 30 to 45 in good health. The sample taken for sequencing was naive CD4+ T cells sorted from blood. Explained via the paper, the cell subset or site label denotes: CD45RA+ positively selected. The sequenced DNA: TGTGCCAGCAGTGAAGCCTGGTGGAGCACAGATACGCAGTATTTT. The resulting protein is CASSEAWWSTDTQYF.